These 10 T cell receptor beta chains originate from one sample sequenced in a study of cytomegalovirus exposure and HLA in healthy donors. The PCR had 60 Vbeta and 13 Jbeta primers. The data were produced by immunoSEQ multiplex PCR, yet TCRdb's version contains in-frame clones alone and is incomplete. The table records about 94,000 clones, roughly 77% of them present only once. Sample: PBMCs. Receptor source: a human donor in good health.

The chain has TRBV7-9 and TRBJ2-3; perhaps TRBD2 as D (6 bases). V was pared by 1 base and J by 4 bases, with 21 bases between. Germline V gene data show CDR1 as SEHNR and CDR2 as FQNEAQ (reference sequence). The CDR3 extends over 18 amino acids. CDR3 region: CASSLDPFGGGGPDTQYF. CDR3 DNA sequence: TGTGCCAGCAGCTTAGACCCCTTTGGGGGAGGAGGACCAGATACGCAGTATTTT.

The gene calls are TRBV27 and TRBJ1-1; 8 bases are shared with TRBD1. The V and J ends lost 6 bases and 10 bases, in that order; junction bases with no gene match: 1. The CDR3 has 10 amino acids. In germline, CDR1 is MNHEY, CDR2 SMNVEV (reference sequence). CDR3 coding DNA: TGTGCCAGCAGGGACAGGGTAGCTTTCTTT. The encoded protein is CASRDRVAFF.

The sample holds a few counts of this clone. The chain joins TRBV27 to TRBJ2-6; 14 bases line up with TRBD2. The junction had 8 bases not matched to a gene; V was cut back by 6 bases and J by 1 base. CDR3 length equals 19 residues. Germline V CDR1 and CDR2: MNHEY, SMNVEV (reference sequence). Written as DNA, the CDR3 is TGTGCCAGCAGGACGACTAGCGGGGGGGTGTGGTCTGGGGCCAACGTCCTGACTTTC. Translating gives CASRTTSGGVWSGANVLTF.

The chain links TRBV6-5 to TRBJ2-3; D is undetermined. Trimming took off 2 bases at V and 2 bases at J, with 8 bases between the two ends. The germline V gene encodes CDR1 MNHEY and CDR2 SVGAGI. The CDR3 length is 14 residues. The CDR3: CASSYGQDTDTQYF. The CDR3 DNA reads TGTGCCAGCAGTTACGGCCAGGACACAGATACGCAGTATTTT.

The chain has TRBV30 and TRBJ1-4, with 8 bases identical to TRBD1. CDR3 length equals 14 residues. The germline V gene has CDR1 GTSNPN and CDR2 SVGIG (reference sequence). After removal of 1 base from V and 10 bases from J, the junction contained 8 bases not matched to a gene. CDR3 amino acids: CAWSARQGFGKLFF. The CDR3 DNA reads TGTGCCTGGAGTGCACGACAGGGGTTTGGAAAACTGTTTTTT.

The chain recombines TRBV2 with TRBJ2-7, with 12 bases aligning to TRBD2. The CDR3 sequence is 17 residues long. The V segment lost 4 bases and the J segment 2 bases; nucleotides outside the gene matches: 9. The germline CDR1 and CDR2 sequences are SNHLY and FYNNEI. In DNA form, the CDR3 reads TGTGCCAGCAGTGGGGGGCTAGCGGGGGGGATCGCCTACGAGCAGTACTTC. This sequence encodes CASSGGLAGGIAYEQYF.

The rearrangement uses TRBV29-1 and TRBJ1-2; D gene uncertain. The CDR3 runs to 12 residues. The V and J ends lost 2 bases and 7 bases respectively, with 11 bases between them. Germline CDR1 SQVTM, CDR2 ANQGSEA. The CDR3 loop reads CSVETGASGYTF. In nucleotides, the CDR3 is TGCAGCGTTGAAACGGGAGCGAGTGGCTACACCTTC.

V gene TRBV28 combines with J gene TRBJ1-1; the match to TRBD1 covers 8 bases. V was pared by 3 bases and J by 11 bases, with 8 bases of the junction left unmatched. Germline V gene lookup returns CDR1 MDHEN and CDR2 SYDVKM. The CDR3 sequence is 13 residues long. As DNA, the CDR3 is TGTGCCAGCAGTTTCGGGGACAGGTCGTCTGCTTTCTTT. This gives the protein CASSFGDRSSAFF.

The chain combines TRBV18 with TRBJ1-4, with 10 bases that match TRBD1. Looked up from germline, CDR1 is KGHSH and CDR2 is LQKENI. Losses at the gene ends were 3 bases for V and 8 bases for J; bases not matched to a gene: 6. This CDR3 has 15 residues. The DNA for the CDR3 is TGTGCCAGCTCACCGACAGGGGGCGATCGCGAAAAACTGTTTTTT. This translates into CASSPTGGDREKLFF.

This clone was counted between two and nine times. This chain joins TRBV18 and TRBJ1-1; D possibly corresponds to TRBD1 (5 bases). Trimming stripped 2 bases from V and 4 bases from J, with 8 bases between. The CDR3 is 13 amino acids. CDR1 KGHSH and CDR2 LQKENI come from the germline V gene. The CDR3 DNA reads as TGTGCCAGCTCACCATCCCAGGGCACTGAAGCTTTCTTT. Translated: CASSPSQGTEAFF.